This TCR beta chain was observed in a study of chemoradiotherapy in HPV16-positive cancers. The repertoire was sequenced with immunoSEQ multiplex PCR; TCRdb's copy has only in-frame clones and lacks some. Among some 3,000 clones, roughly 90% were seen once, and the ten largest hold roughly 4.2%. Samples were taken several times over chemoradiotherapy. Germline lookup yields CDR1 GTSNPN and CDR2 SVGIG (reference sequence). V shed 3 bases, J shed 4 bases, and the junction held 14 bases outside the gene matches. This CDR3 comprises 18 residues. This specimen consisted of tumor tissue, obtained from a patient who underwent chemoradiotherapy. This clonotype originated in a human donor with HPV-associated anogenital cancer. This chain joins TRBV30 and TRBJ1-6, with 8 positions matching TRBD1. The CDR3, as DNA: TGTGCCTGGAGCTCGGGACAGGAGAAAGCCTTTTATAATTCACCCCTCCACTTT. Encoded protein: CAWSSGQEKAFYNSPLHF.